Listed below are T cell receptor beta chains from one sample, sequenced in a study of shared clonotypes between healthy human individuals. Assay used: immunoSEQ multiplex PCR; TCRdb lists only in-frame clones, some missing. The sample lists a few million clones; around 93% were seen once. Input material: naive CD8+ T cells from PBMCs. These receptors all stem from a man between 18 and 35 years old in good health. Some clones in this sample may be carry-over from other donors' samples. CDR3s include the opening cysteine and the closing phenylalanine or tryptophan. Each record gives: J gene, D gene, clone size, V gene, CDR3 protein, CDR3 DNA. D genes are given only for firm matches. Only part of the rows carry a size: once, few, many, or a class if the clone is expanded.

>TRBJ1-2|-|-|TRBV27
CASSSADDYGYTF
TGTGCCAGCAGTTCGGCGGATGACTATGGCTACACCTTC
>TRBJ2-7|TRBD1|-|TRBV19
CASSDRDRAYEQYF
TGTGCCAGTAGTGACCGGGACAGGGCCTACGAGCAGTACTTC
>TRBJ2-1|-|-|TRBV18
CASSRGLQGGYNEQFF
TGTGCCAGCTCACGCGGCTTACAGGGAGGTTACAATGAGCAGTTCTTC
>TRBJ1-1|-|few|TRBV5-1
CASSLLGWTEAFF
TGCGCCAGCAGCTTGCTGGGGTGGACTGAAGCTTTCTTT
>TRBJ1-2|TRBD1|-|TRBV9
CASSPEGAAVKENTF
TGTGCCAGCAGTCCAGAGGGGGCCGCGGTTAAGGAAAACACCTTC
>TRBJ2-3|-|-|TRBV7-8
CASSSGAGLTDTQYF
TGTGCCAGCAGCTCGGGGGCGGGGCTCACAGATACGCAGTATTTT
>TRBJ2-7|-|-|TRBV7-9
CASSFDSAEQYF
TGTGCCAGCAGCTTTGACAGTGCCGAGCAGTACTTC
>TRBJ1-2|-|-|TRBV5-4
CASSPHDTNYGYTF
TGTGCCAGCAGCCCCCACGACACGAACTATGGCTACACCTTC
>TRBJ2-5|-|-|TRBV7-9
CASTHARRETQYF
TGTGCCAGCACCCATGCCCGCCGGGAGACCCAGTACTTC
>TRBJ2-5|-|-|TRBV7-9
CASSLVAEQETQYF
TGTGCCAGCAGCTTAGTGGCGGAGCAAGAGACCCAGTACTTC
>TRBJ1-5|TRBD1|-|TRBV7-9
CASSLIARTGENQPQHF
TGTGCCAGCAGCCTAATTGCCCGGACAGGGGAAAATCAGCCCCAGCATTTT
>TRBJ2-2|TRBD2|-|TRBV7-9
CASSPRLLAGTGELFF
TGTGCCAGCAGCCCAAGACTACTAGCGGGGACCGGGGAGCTGTTTTTT
>TRBJ2-1|-|-|TRBV19
CASSIDGQLNEQFF
TGTGCCAGTAGTATCGACGGACAGCTCAATGAGCAGTTCTTC
>TRBJ2-7|-|-|TRBV19
CASSIGRGAYEQYF
TGTGCCAGTAGTATAGGGAGAGGGGCCTACGAGCAGTACTTC
>TRBJ2-3|TRBD1|-|TRBV28
CASRPVGTGERDTQYF
TGTGCCAGCAGGCCCGTCGGGACAGGGGAAAGAGATACGCAGTATTTT
>TRBJ2-7|-|-|TRBV6-1
CASSEGPAYEQYF
TGTGCCAGCAGTGAAGGGCCGGCCTACGAGCAGTACTTC
>TRBJ1-1|-|-|TRBV30
CAWSVSTDEAFF
TGTGCCTGGAGTGTATCGACTGATGAAGCTTTCTTT
>TRBJ1-5|-|-|TRBV5-6
CASSLAPGWGNQPQHF
TGTGCCAGCAGCTTGGCCCCAGGCTGGGGTAATCAGCCCCAGCATTTT
>TRBJ1-2|-|-|TRBV6-5
CASRDSYGYTF
TGTGCCAGCAGAGACAGTTATGGCTACACCTTC
>TRBJ2-7|-|-|TRBV9
CASSVADRDYEQYF
TGTGCCAGCAGCGTAGCTGATCGGGATTACGAGCAGTACTTC
>TRBJ2-5|-|-|TRBV7-8
CASRQAVGEAEETQYF
TGTGCCAGCAGGCAAGCTGTAGGCGAAGCCGAAGAGACCCAGTACTTC
>TRBJ2-7|-|-|TRBV6-1
CASSDRGPEQYF
TGTGCCAGCAGTGACCGCGGACCCGAGCAGTACTTC
>TRBJ1-5|-|-|TRBV19
CASKHGRQPQHF
TGTGCCAGTAAGCACGGCCGTCAGCCCCAGCATTTT
>TRBJ1-2|-|once|TRBV5-6
CASSLVSADYGYTF
TGTGCCAGCAGCTTGGTTTCGGCGGACTATGGCTACACCTTC
>TRBJ2-7|-|-|TRBV14
CASSHPGRPPHEQYF
TGTGCCAGCAGCCATCCGGGAAGACCTCCCCACGAGCAGTACTTC
>TRBJ2-7|TRBD1|-|TRBV15
CATSRDWGQDPYEQYF
TGTGCCACCAGCAGAGATTGGGGACAGGATCCTTACGAGCAGTACTTC
>TRBJ2-7|-|-|TRBV10-1
CASMVYEQYF
TGCGCCAGCATGGTATACGAGCAGTACTTC
>TRBJ1-4|-|-|TRBV13
CASSLRTAGPNEKLFF
TGTGCCAGCAGCCTGAGGACGGCCGGACCTAATGAAAAACTGTTTTTT
>TRBJ1-1|-|few|TRBV2
CASRGPPRGMNTEAFF
TGTGCCAGCCGAGGGCCACCACGGGGAATGAACACTGAAGCTTTCTTT
>TRBJ2-3|TRBD2|-|TRBV27
CASSILAGVFEDTQYF
TGTGCCAGCAGTATACTAGCGGGAGTGTTTGAGGATACGCAGTATTTT
>TRBJ2-4|TRBD2|-|TRBV11-2
CASSQLAVGVKNIQYF
TGTGCCAGCAGCCAACTAGCGGTCGGGGTCAAAAACATTCAGTACTTC
>TRBJ1-2|-|-|TRBV11-2
CASSLLVDRGYGYTF
TGTGCCAGCAGCTTACTAGTGGATAGGGGCTATGGCTACACCTTC
>TRBJ2-3|TRBD2|-|TRBV28
CASSPIAGGGDTQYF
TGTGCCAGCAGTCCCATAGCGGGAGGCGGGGATACGCAGTATTTT
>TRBJ2-7|TRBD1|-|TRBV29-1
CSVELTGRSYEQYF
TGCAGCGTTGAATTGACAGGGCGTTCCTACGAGCAGTACTTC
>TRBJ2-1|TRBD2|once|TRBV27
CASSLGAGGVSYNEQFF
TGTGCCAGCAGTTTAGGGGCGGGAGGGGTTTCCTACAATGAGCAGTTCTTC
>TRBJ2-4|TRBD1|-|TRBV7-9
CALGQGSNIQYF
TGTGCCCTAGGACAGGGTAGTAACATTCAGTACTTC
>TRBJ1-2|TRBD1|few|TRBV29-1
CSVEDREGYGYTF
TGCAGCGTAGAGGACAGGGAGGGCTATGGCTACACCTTC
>TRBJ2-3|TRBD2|-|TRBV4-1
CASSQASGSPADTQYF
TGCGCCAGCAGCCAAGCTAGCGGGAGCCCGGCAGATACGCAGTATTTT